These 5 T cell receptor beta chains originate from one sample sequenced in a study of blood T cell repertoires in COVID-19. The repertoire was sequenced with immunoSEQ multiplex PCR; TCRdb's copy has only in-frame clones and lacks some. The sample contains around 380,000 clones, 81% of which appear only once. Sequenced material: peripheral blood. These receptors were obtained from a human donor with acute or convalescent COVID-19. The donor label of this sample is uncertain.

The chain is built from TRBV7-8 and TRBJ1-2, with 7 bases lining up with TRBD1. This CDR3 is built from 14 residues. Germline CDR1 reads SGHVS; CDR2 reads FQNEAQ. The V segment lost 0 bases and the J segment 7 bases; nucleotides outside the gene matches: 5. The CDR3 nucleotides are TGTGCCAGCAGCTTAGCCGACAGGGATCGTGGCTACACCTTC. Translation gives CASSLADRDRGYTF.

The V gene is TRBV4-1, the J gene TRBJ1-1; 8 bases agree with TRBD1. CDR3 size: 16 residues. Germline CDR1 is MGHRA and CDR2 is YSYEKL. The trim removed 0 bases at V and 1 base at J, leaving 4 bases unmatched. This chain's CDR3 is CASSQDRTGGNTEAFF. Here the CDR3 DNA reads TGCGCCAGCAGCCAAGATCGTACAGGGGGGAACACTGAAGCTTTCTTT.

This chain uses TRBV30 with TRBJ1-4; possibly TRBD1 for D (6 bases). This CDR3 has 16 residues. Germline CDR1 and CDR2: GTSNPN and SVGIG (reference sequence). Trimming left V 3 bases short and J 3 bases short, with 17 bases between. CDR3 residues: CAWRPGHRVANEKLFF. In nucleotides, the CDR3 is TGTGCCTGGAGACCGGGACATCGGGTTGCTAATGAAAAACTGTTTTTT.

V usage is TRBV29-1 and J usage is TRBJ1-4; 7 bases line up with TRBD1. Unmatched junction bases numbered 6, after V lost 8 bases and J lost 6 bases. The CDR3 extends over 12 amino acids. The germline CDR1 and CDR2 sequences are SQVTM and ANQGSEA. The CDR3 spells CSSRGTDEKLFF. The CDR3 bases are TGCAGCTCCCGAGGGACAGATGAAAAACTGTTTTTT.

This clone was seen a single time. The CDR3 loop reads CASSPISEQFF. The CDR3, as DNA: TGTGCCAGCTCACCTATCAGTGAGCAGTTCTTC. The chain employs TRBV18 and TRBJ2-1; no reliable D call. The length of the CDR3 is 11 residues. The V and J ends lost 3 bases and 9 bases respectively, with 6 bases between them. CDR1 KGHSH and CDR2 LQKENI come from the germline V gene.